These T cell receptor beta chains were read from a single sample in a study of regulatory T cells in long-lasting Graves disease. TCRdb analysed the multiplex PCR reads with MiXCR anew, one entry per CDR3 protein. The sample lists 600,000 to 850,000 distinct CDR3 sequences; approximately 29% were seen once. The sample in question was peripheral blood mononuclear cells (PBMCs), obtained when the disease was refractory, from a patient treated with antithyroid drugs. These TCRs come from a female donor with Graves disease. Each CDR3 is given with its conserved first and last residue. The D gene is left open where the match is weak. Some rows have no size entry. The others give once, few or many, or a class for an expanded clone.

CDR3aa	CDR3nt	abundance	v_gene	j_gene	d_gene
CASSLIPLGNGQPQHF	TGTGCCAGCAGTTTAATCCCCCTTGGGAATGGTCAGCCCCAGCATTTT	few	TRBV27	TRBJ1-5	NA
CSARGFRDRANYGYTF	TGCAGTGCTAGAGGTTTCCGGGACCGCGCGAACTATGGCTACACCTTC	NA	TRBV20-1	TRBJ1-2	NA
CASSGPGQRIIRGYTF	TGTGCCAGCAGTGGACCGGGTCAAAGGATCATACGGGGCTACACCTTC	few	TRBV2	TRBJ1-2	NA
CASKTSGSLYEQYF	TGTGCCAGCAAGACGTCAGGGTCTCTTTACGAGCAGTACTTC	NA	TRBV2	TRBJ2-7	NA
CASSAETSGRPNPF	TGTGCCAGCAGTGCCGAGACTAGCGGGAGGCCCAACCCCTTC	few	TRBV6-1	TRBJ2-7	TRBD2
CSAKRPEAEQYF	TGCAGTGCTAAACGGCCAGAGGCCGAGCAGTACTTC	few	TRBV20-1	TRBJ2-7	NA
CASSMSSRSYEQYF	TGTGCCAGTAGTATGAGTAGTAGGTCCTACGAGCAGTACTTC	few	TRBV19	TRBJ2-7	NA
CAIKGTGLDEQYF	TGTGCCATCAAGGGGACAGGGCTTGACGAGCAGTACTTC	few	TRBV10-3	TRBJ2-7	TRBD1
CASSLDPGAAGNTIYF	TGTGCCAGCAGCTTAGACCCGGGAGCGGCTGGAAACACCATATATTTT	NA	TRBV7-9	TRBJ1-3	NA
CASHGTEAYEQYF	TGTGCCAGCCACGGGACGGAAGCCTACGAGCAGTACTTC	many	TRBV28	TRBJ2-7	NA
CASSIGPGETQYF	TGTGCCAGTAGTATCGGGCCCGGGGAGACCCAGTACTTC	NA	TRBV19	TRBJ2-5	NA